The following is a TCR beta chain sequence with its context. The sample originates from a study of blood T cell repertoires in COVID-19. Study-wide background: COVID-19 samples collected from the United States, Italy and Spain covered acute and convalescent phases. Sources were T cells, B-cell-depleted T cells, or PBMCs; the material itself was cDNA or gDNA.

Donors were grouped by their self-reported clinical history. V was pared by 5 bases and J by 6 bases, with 6 bases of the junction left unmatched. This CDR3 spans 13 amino acids. The V gene's germline CDR1 is LNHDA and CDR2 SQIVND (reference sequence). How the authors handled the data: Nucleated cell number was recorded as an estimate derived from reference gene primer amplification. The method was immunoSEQ multiplex PCR; TCRdb's version includes in-frame clones alone and lacks a portion of them. The DNA gave D and trimming, while V, J and clone size come from that table. The sample gives about 250,000 clones, 75% to 90% of which show up once; 6% to 7% is in the top ten.

The rearrangement uses TRBV19 and TRBJ1-1; 7 bases are shared with TRBD1. The source of this sequence is a woman aged 25 to 45 with acute COVID-19. Sequencing was performed on PBMCs or T cells enriched from blood (not recorded which). Here the CDR3 reads CASSVGQRSEAFF. The CDR3, as DNA: TGTGCCAGTAGTGTGGGACAGCGATCTGAAGCTTTCTTT.